What follows are 26 T cell receptor beta chains derived from one specimen sequenced in a study of PD-L1 blockade in urothelial cancer (dated by TCRdb to the late 2010s). The label giving this sample's time point can be read as: pretreatment peripheral blood. Libraries were built with the immunoSEQ multiplex PCR assay. Not all clones reach the TCRdb copy of this immuneACCESS table, which keeps in-frame sequences only. Checked studies attribute under half of the gap to unresolved V genes and leave the rest unexplained. The sample table lists around 130,000 clones, roughly 80% of them with a count of one. The biggest ten clones account for 3.2% of the sample. The sample was PBMCs, taken around atezolizumab (anti-PD-L1) treatment. Receptors originate from a man aged 45-60 years with urothelial cancer.

The genes are TRBV5-4 and TRBJ2-7; 11 bases line up with TRBD2. CDR1 SGHNT and CDR2 YYREEE come from the germline V gene (reference sequence). CDR3 length equals 15 residues. With V trimmed by 4 bases and J by 3 bases, 6 bases remained unmatched. The CDR3 sequence is CASSPLAGGVYEQYF. CDR3 DNA sequence: TGTGCCAGCAGCCCGCTAGCGGGAGGCGTCTACGAGCAGTACTTC.

The chain carries TRBV28 and TRBJ2-3; 11 nucleotides agree with TRBD1. Germline V CDR1 and CDR2: MDHEN, SYDVKM. Trimming took 2 bases from V and 5 from J; bases not matched to a gene: 3. The CDR3 is made up of 15 amino acids. CDR3 sequence: CASSLPGTGGDTQYF. The CDR3 nucleotides are TGTGCCAGCAGTTTACCCGGGACAGGGGGAGATACGCAGTATTTT. Based on the CDR3 plus reference TRBV28 and TRBJ2-3, the full variable domain is DVKVTQSSRYLVKRTGEKVFLECVQDMDHENMFWYRQDPGLGLRLIYFSYDVKMKEKGDIPEGYSVSREKKERFSLILESASTNQTSMYLCASSLPGTGGDTQYFGPGTRLTVL.

The chain couples TRBV7-9 to TRBJ2-7; 7 bases agree with TRBD1. CDR3 length: 16 residues. CDR1 is SEHNR, CDR2 FQNEAQ, per germline (reference sequence). The trim removed 5 bases at V and 2 bases at J, leaving 12 bases unmatched. In DNA form, the CDR3 reads TGTGCCAGCAGCGAAGACCGGGACAGCCTCCCCTACGAGCAGTACTTC. Amino acids: CASSEDRDSLPYEQYF. Full variable domain (remainder filled in from reference TRBV7-9 and TRBJ2-7): DTGVSQNPRHKITKRGQNVTFRCDPISEHNRLYWYRQTLGQGPEFLTYFQNEAQLEKSRLLSDRFSAERPKGSFSTLEIQRTEQGDSAMYLCASSEDRDSLPYEQYFGPGTRLTVT.

This sequence joins TRBV6-1 and TRBJ2-7; a possible D gene is TRBD1 (5 bases). The CDR3 sequence is 13 residues long. Trimming took off 5 bases at V and 2 bases at J, with 10 bases between the two ends. Per the germline V gene, CDR1 is MNHNS and CDR2 is SASEGT. The CDR3: CASSSQGTYEQYF. For the CDR3, the DNA is TGTGCCAGCAGTAGTCAGGGAACCTACGAGCAGTACTTC.

The chain is built from TRBV30 and TRBJ2-5, with a weak D call TRBD2 (6 bases). The length of the CDR3 is 14 residues. With 0 bases removed from V and 7 bases from J, the gap between germline ends came to 15 bases. Germline V gives CDR1 GTSNPN, CDR2 SVGIG (reference sequence). CDR3 region: CAWSVFSGKGTQYF. The CDR3 bases are TGTGCCTGGAGTGTTTTTAGCGGCAAGGGGACCCAGTACTTC. Full variable domain (remainder filled in from reference TRBV30 and TRBJ2-5): SQTIHQWPATLVQPVGSPLSLECTVEGTSNPNLYWYRQAAGRGLQLLFYSVGIGQISSEVPQNLSASRPQDRQFILSSKKLLLSDSGFYLCAWSVFSGKGTQYFGPGTRLLVL.

The gene calls are TRBV28 and TRBJ1-5, with TRBD1 matching 7 bases. The V gene end was trimmed by 3 bases and the J gene end by 3 bases; junction bases not matched to a gene: 5. The CDR3 runs to 15 residues. Germline loops: CDR1 MDHEN, CDR2 SYDVKM. The CDR3 sequence is CASSLPTGDNQPQHF. Written as DNA, the CDR3 is TGTGCCAGCAGTTTGCCTACAGGGGACAATCAGCCCCAGCATTTT.

The rearrangement joins TRBV6-1 to TRBJ2-2; D is unclear. V was shortened by 5 bases and J by 3 bases, with 13 bases between the two germline ends. The CDR3 is 15 residues long. Per germline, CDR1 MNHNS and CDR2 SASEGT. In DNA, the CDR3 is TGTGCCAGCAGTCGAACAGCCTCCTACACCGGGGAGCTGTTTTTT. This gives the protein CASSRTASYTGELFF.

The genes are TRBV5-1 and TRBJ2-5; 8 nucleotides align to TRBD2. Germline loops: CDR1 SGHRS, CDR2 YFSETQ. The CDR3 contains 15 residues. The ends lost 0 bases at V and 5 bases at J; junction bases unmatched: 6. The CDR3, as DNA: TGCGCCAGCAGCTTGGATAGCGGGATCGGGGAGACCCAGTACTTC. It translates to CASSLDSGIGETQYF.

The chain joins TRBV28 to TRBJ2-1, with 8 positions matching TRBD2. The CDR3 covers 14 residues. V lost 6 bases, J lost 13 bases, and 14 bases stayed unmatched. Germline values: CDR1 MDHEN, CDR2 SYDVKM. In DNA form, the CDR3 reads TGTGCCAGCAGCCCGAGTTGGGCGGGAGGTTTCCAGTTCTTC. Residues: CASSPSWAGGFQFF. Full variable domain (remainder filled in from reference TRBV28 and TRBJ2-1): DVKVTQSSRYLVKRTGEKVFLECVQDMDHENMFWYRQDPGLGLRLIYFSYDVKMKEKGDIPEGYSVSREKKERFSLILESASTNQTSMYLCASSPSWAGGFQFFGPGTRLTVL.

The V gene is TRBV9, the J gene TRBJ1-2; D perhaps matches TRBD1 (6 bases). Trimming cost V 0 bases and J 4 bases, with 16 bases left between them. The CDR3 consists of 16 residues. The germline V gene has CDR1 SGDLS and CDR2 YYNGEE. This CDR3 reads CASSVVSGGAGYGYTF. CDR3 DNA sequence: TGTGCCAGCAGCGTAGTAAGCGGGGGCGCAGGCTATGGCTACACCTTC.

This clone was seen only once. The gene calls are TRBV11-2 and TRBJ2-1; D unclear. Trimming took 6 bases from V and 9 from J, leaving 6 bases between them. CDR1 and CDR2 (germline): SGHAT, FQNNGV. The CDR3 length is 10 residues. CDR3 coding DNA: TGTGCCAGCAGGGCAAGTGAGCAGTTCTTC. Amino acids: CASRASEQFF.

The rearrangement joins TRBV5-4 to TRBJ2-5; TRBD2 agrees at 11 bases. This CDR3 is 16 amino acids long. Losses at the gene ends were 0 bases for V and 5 bases for J; bases not matched to a gene: 6. Per the germline V gene, CDR1 is SGHNT and CDR2 is YYREEE (reference sequence). As DNA, the CDR3 is TGTGCCAGCAGCTTGGAACTAGCGGGAGTGGGGGAGACCCAGTACTTC. Translation gives CASSLELAGVGETQYF.

The chain couples TRBV5-8 to TRBJ1-2, with TRBD1 matching 7 bases. The CDR3 runs to 13 residues. Trimming at V came to 5 bases and at J to 5 bases, leaving 6 bases not matched to a gene. Per the germline V gene, CDR1 is SGHTS and CDR2 is YDEGEE. Here the CDR3 reads CASSPDRVYGYTF. CDR3 coding DNA: TGTGCCAGCAGTCCTGACAGGGTTTATGGCTACACCTTC. Full variable domain (outside the CDR3, taken from reference TRBV5-8 and TRBJ1-2): EAGVTQSPTHLIKTRGQQATLRCSPISGHTSVYWYQQALGLGLQFLLWYDEGEERNRGNFPPRFSGRQFPNYSSELNVNALELEDSALYLCASSPDRVYGYTFGSGTRLTVV.

The chain joins TRBV5-1 to TRBJ2-4; no clear D. This CDR3 contains 13 residues. The germline V and J ends were trimmed by 0 bases and 9 bases, with 10 bases remaining between them. The germline gives CDR1 SGHRS, CDR2 YFSETQ. CDR3 DNA sequence: TGCGCCAGCAGCTTGGGAATTCGCAGCATTCAGTACTTC. Encoded protein: CASSLGIRSIQYF.

V is TRBV19 and J is TRBJ1-6; a weak D match, TRBD1 (5 bases). Germline values: CDR1 LNHDA, CDR2 SQIVND (reference sequence). CDR3 length equals 15 residues. The V gene lost 9 bases and the J gene lost 6 bases, with 18 bases spanning the gap. CDR3 in DNA: TGTGCCAGCCAAGGCCGGAGGGGTGTTAATTCACCCCTCCACTTT. Translation gives CASQGRRGVNSPLHF.

V is TRBV6-1 and J is TRBJ2-5; TRBD2 matches at 9 bases. CDR1 MNHNS and CDR2 SASEGT come from the germline V gene. This CDR3 comprises 16 residues. V trimming: 2 bases; J trimming: 2 bases; junction bases outside the gene matches: 6. In nucleotides, the CDR3 is TGTGCCAGCAGTGAAATTGGCGGGAGGGTTCAAGAGACCCAGTACTTC. Protein product: CASSEIGGRVQETQYF.

The chain combines TRBV5-4 with TRBJ2-2, with D tentatively TRBD2 (6 bases). V was clipped by 3 bases and J by 5 bases, with 17 bases between them. The CDR3 is made up of 16 amino acids. Germline V CDR1 and CDR2: SGHNT, YYREEE (reference sequence). CDR3 sequence: CASSWGTRSGTGELFF. The CDR3 bases are TGTGCCAGCAGCTGGGGAACTAGAAGCGGGACCGGGGAGCTGTTTTTT.

The chain has TRBV9 and TRBJ2-2, with 7 positions matching TRBD2. Germline values: CDR1 SGDLS, CDR2 YYNGEE. Germline trimming cut 0 bases from V and 6 bases from J; bases unmatched to any gene: 8. CDR3 length equals 16 residues. The CDR3 region is CASSVGSGAPPGELFF. As DNA, the CDR3 is TGTGCCAGCAGCGTAGGAAGCGGGGCCCCCCCCGGGGAGCTGTTTTTT.

This clone has a single count. This chain joins TRBV6-1 and TRBJ2-6, with TRBD1 as a possible D gene (5 bases). V lost 3 bases, J lost 4 bases, and 19 bases lay in between. CDR3 length: 18 amino acids. From germline, CDR1 is MNHNS and CDR2 SASEGT. The CDR3 DNA sequence: TGTGCCAGCAGTGAGTTGGTTGGATTGGGGCTCGGGGCCAACGTCCTGACTTTC. Translated: CASSELVGLGLGANVLTF.

The rearrangement uses TRBV5-1 and TRBJ2-1; maybe TRBD1 (6 bases). V was clipped by 4 bases and J by 8 bases, with 13 bases between them. The CDR3 is 13 amino acids. Germline assignment: CDR1 SGHRS and CDR2 YFSETQ. The CDR3 loop reads CASSEQGSDEQFF. CDR3 bases: TGCGCCAGCAGCGAACAGGGTAGCGATGAGCAGTTCTTC. The full variable domain, completed using reference TRBV5-1 and TRBJ2-1, is KAGVTQTPRYLIKTRGQQVTLSCSPISGHRSVSWYQQTPGQGLQFLFEYFSETQRNKGNFPGRFSGRQFSNSRSEMNVSTLELGDSALYLCASSEQGSDEQFFGPGTRLTVL.

The chain recombines TRBV27 with TRBJ1-2; maybe TRBD1 (5 bases). CDR3 length equals 13 residues. Germline V gives CDR1 MNHEY, CDR2 SMNVEV (reference sequence). The V end was cut by 5 bases, the J end by 6 bases, with 13 bases between. CDR3: CASSTDRGNGYTF. The CDR3 DNA is TGTGCCAGCAGTACAGATCGGGGGAATGGCTACACCTTC.

The V and J genes are TRBV6-5 and TRBJ1-2, with 9 nucleotides matching TRBD1. This CDR3 spans 14 amino acids. Germline V gene sequence: CDR1 MNHEY, CDR2 SVGAGI. The junction had 0 bases not matched to a gene; V was cut back by 0 bases and J by 4 bases. The CDR3 loop is CASSYSGQGYGYTF. The CDR3 DNA follows: TGTGCCAGCAGTTACTCGGGACAGGGCTATGGCTACACCTTC.

The V gene is TRBV2, the J gene TRBJ2-3, with TRBD1 matching over 8 bases. CDR3 length: 16 residues. Germline CDR1 and CDR2: SNHLY and FYNNEI. Unmatched junction bases numbered 8, after V lost 6 bases and J lost 0 bases. The CDR3 bases are TGTGCCAGCAGAGACAGGGGACTCACTAGCACAGATACGCAGTATTTT. Its translation: CASRDRGLTSTDTQYF.

In its sample, this clone was seen a few times. This chain joins TRBV27 and TRBJ2-7; TRBD1 might be the D (6 bases). V was shortened by 4 bases and J by 5 bases, with 15 bases between the two germline ends. The germline V gene has CDR1 MNHEY and CDR2 SMNVEV (reference sequence). This CDR3 is built from 14 residues. As DNA, the CDR3 is TGTGCCAGCAGTTCCATCAGGGGTTTCCACGAGCAGTACTTC. As protein: CASSSIRGFHEQYF.

The chain employs TRBV19 and TRBJ1-2; D is uncertain. Germline V gene sequence: CDR1 LNHDA, CDR2 SQIVND (reference sequence). V was trimmed by 3 bases and J by 1 base, leaving 9 bases between them. There are 14 residues in the CDR3. Here the CDR3 reads CASSMSRLNYGYTF. CDR3 DNA: TGTGCCAGTAGTATGTCTCGACTTAACTATGGCTACACCTTC.

This rearrangement joins TRBV27 to TRBJ2-7; D perhaps matches TRBD1 (5 bases). The CDR3 extends over 14 amino acids. V gave up 8 bases and J gave up 3 bases, with 17 bases separating them. CDR1 MNHEY and CDR2 SMNVEV come from the germline V gene (reference sequence). The CDR3 is CASRDRQGGYEQYF. DNA of the CDR3: TGTGCCAGCCGAGACCGGCAGGGCGGCTACGAGCAGTACTTC.